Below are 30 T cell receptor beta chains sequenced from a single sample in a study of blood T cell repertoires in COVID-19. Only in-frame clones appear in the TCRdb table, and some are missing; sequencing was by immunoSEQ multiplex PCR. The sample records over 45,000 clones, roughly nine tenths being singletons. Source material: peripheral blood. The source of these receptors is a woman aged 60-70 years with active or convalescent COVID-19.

The CDR3 region has the DNA TGTGCCAGCAGCTTATGGTCCAGACAGAGCACAGATACGCAGTATTTT. Encoded protein: CASSLWSRQSTDTQYF. The chain couples TRBV7-8 to TRBJ2-3, with D perhaps matching TRBD1 (5 bases). Germline V CDR1 and CDR2: SGHVS, FQNEAQ. V gave up 2 bases and J gave up 0 bases, with 12 bases separating them. The CDR3 consists of 16 residues. The entire variable domain, with the rest obtained from reference TRBV7-8 and TRBJ2-3, is as follows: GAGVSQSPRYKVAKRGQDVALRCDPISGHVSLFWYQQALGQGPEFLTYFQNEAQLDKSGLPSDRFFAERPEGSVSTLKIQRTQQEDSAVYLCASSLWSRQSTDTQYFGPGTRLTVL.

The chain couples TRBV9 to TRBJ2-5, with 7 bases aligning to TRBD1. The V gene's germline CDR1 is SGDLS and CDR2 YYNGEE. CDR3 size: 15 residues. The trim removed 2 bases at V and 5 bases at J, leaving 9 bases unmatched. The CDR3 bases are TGTGCCAGCAGCGTGGGTACTGACAGGGAGGAGACCCAGTACTTC. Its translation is CASSVGTDREETQYF.

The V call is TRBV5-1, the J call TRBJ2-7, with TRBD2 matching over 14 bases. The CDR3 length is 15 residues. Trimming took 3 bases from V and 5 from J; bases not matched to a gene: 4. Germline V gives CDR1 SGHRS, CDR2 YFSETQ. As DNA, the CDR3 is TGCGCCAGCAGCTCCGGGACTAGCGGGAGCCACGAGCAGTACTTC. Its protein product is CASSSGTSGSHEQYF.

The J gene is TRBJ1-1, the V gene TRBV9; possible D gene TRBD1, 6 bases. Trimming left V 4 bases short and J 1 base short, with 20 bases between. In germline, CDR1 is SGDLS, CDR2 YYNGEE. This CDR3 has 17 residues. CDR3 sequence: CASSPHPTGSTNTEAFF. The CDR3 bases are TGTGCCAGCAGCCCCCACCCGACAGGTTCAACGAACACTGAAGCTTTCTTT.

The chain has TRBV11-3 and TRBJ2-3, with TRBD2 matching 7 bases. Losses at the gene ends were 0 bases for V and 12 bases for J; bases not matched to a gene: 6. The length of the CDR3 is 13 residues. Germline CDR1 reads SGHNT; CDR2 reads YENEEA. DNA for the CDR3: TGTGCCAGCAGCTTAGAAAAGGGAGGGGTACAGTATTTT. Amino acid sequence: CASSLEKGGVQYF. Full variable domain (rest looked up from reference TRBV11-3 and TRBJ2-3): EAGVVQSPRYKIIEKKQPVAFWCNPISGHNTLYWYLQNLGQGPELLIRYENEEAVDDSQLPKDRFSAERLKGVDSTLKIQPAELGDSAVYLCASSLEKGGVQYFGPGTRLTVL.

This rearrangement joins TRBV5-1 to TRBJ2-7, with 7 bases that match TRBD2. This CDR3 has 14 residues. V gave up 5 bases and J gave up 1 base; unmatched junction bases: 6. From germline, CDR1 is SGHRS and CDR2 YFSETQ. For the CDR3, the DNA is TGCGCCAGCAGTTGGCAGGGAGGGTCCTACGAGCAGTACTTC. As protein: CASSWQGGSYEQYF.

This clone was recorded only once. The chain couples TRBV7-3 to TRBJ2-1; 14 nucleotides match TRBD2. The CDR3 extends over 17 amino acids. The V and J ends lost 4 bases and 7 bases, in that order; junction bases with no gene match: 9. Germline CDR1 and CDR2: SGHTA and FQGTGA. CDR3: CASSSTSGGALINEQFF. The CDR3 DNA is TGTGCCAGCAGCTCGACTAGCGGGGGGGCCTTAATAAATGAGCAGTTCTTC.

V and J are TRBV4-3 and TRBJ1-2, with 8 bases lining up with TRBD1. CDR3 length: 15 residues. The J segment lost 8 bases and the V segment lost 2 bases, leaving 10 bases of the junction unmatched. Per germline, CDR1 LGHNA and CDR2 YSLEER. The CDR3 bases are TGCGCCAGCAGCCAACTCGAGACAGGGGTCGGGGGCTACACCTTC. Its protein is CASSQLETGVGGYTF.

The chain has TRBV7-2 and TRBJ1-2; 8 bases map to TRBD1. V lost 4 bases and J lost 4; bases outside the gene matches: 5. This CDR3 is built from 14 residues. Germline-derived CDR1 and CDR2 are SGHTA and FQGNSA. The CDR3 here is CASSSGTGGYGYTF. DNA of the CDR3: TGTGCCAGCAGCTCCGGGACAGGCGGCTATGGCTACACCTTC.

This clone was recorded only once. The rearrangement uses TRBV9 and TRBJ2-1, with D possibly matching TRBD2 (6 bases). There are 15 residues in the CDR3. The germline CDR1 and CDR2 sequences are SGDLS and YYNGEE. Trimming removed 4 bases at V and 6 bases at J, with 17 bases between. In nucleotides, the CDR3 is TGTGCCAGCAGCAGTAACGGGAGAGTAGCCAATGAGCAGTTCTTC. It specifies CASSSNGRVANEQFF. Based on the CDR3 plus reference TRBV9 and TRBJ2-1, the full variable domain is DSGVTQTPKHLITATGQRVTLRCSPRSGDLSVYWYQQSLDQGLQFLIQYYNGEERAKGNILERFSAQQFPDLHSELNLSSLELGDSALYFCASSSNGRVANEQFFGPGTRLTVL.

CDR3 sequence reads: CASSYLAGGPTDTQYF. The CDR3 region has the DNA TGTGCCAGCAGTTACCTAGCGGGGGGGCCCACAGATACGCAGTATTTT. The chain employs TRBV6-6 and TRBJ2-3; 12 bases align to TRBD2. This CDR3 is 16 amino acids long. V gave up 2 bases and J gave up 2 bases; unmatched junction bases: 2. CDR1 is MNHNY, CDR2 SVGAGI, per germline (reference sequence).

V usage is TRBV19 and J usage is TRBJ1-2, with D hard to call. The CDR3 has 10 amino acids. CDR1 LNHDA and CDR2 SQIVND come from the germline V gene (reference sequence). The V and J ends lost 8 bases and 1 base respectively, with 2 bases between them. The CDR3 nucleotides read TGTGCCAGTCATAACTATGGCTACACCTTC. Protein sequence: CASHNYGYTF.

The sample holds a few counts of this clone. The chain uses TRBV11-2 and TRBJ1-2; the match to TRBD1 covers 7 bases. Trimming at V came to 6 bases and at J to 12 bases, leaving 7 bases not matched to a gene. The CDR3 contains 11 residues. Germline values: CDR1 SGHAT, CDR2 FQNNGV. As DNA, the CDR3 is TGTGCCAGCAGGGCTAGGGGGCAGGACACCTTC. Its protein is CASRARGQDTF.

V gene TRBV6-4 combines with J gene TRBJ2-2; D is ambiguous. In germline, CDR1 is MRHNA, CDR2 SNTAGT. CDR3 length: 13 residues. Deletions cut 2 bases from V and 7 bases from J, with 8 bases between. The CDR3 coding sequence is TGTGCCAGCAGTGACAGCAGGAACGGGGAGCTGTTTTTT. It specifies CASSDSRNGELFF.

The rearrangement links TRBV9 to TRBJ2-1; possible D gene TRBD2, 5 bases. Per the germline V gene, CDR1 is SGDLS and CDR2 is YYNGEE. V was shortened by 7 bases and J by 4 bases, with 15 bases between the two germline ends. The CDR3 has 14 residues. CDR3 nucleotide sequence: TGTGCCAGCTCGCCGGACTTTGGGTACAATGAGCAGTTCTTC. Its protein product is CASSPDFGYNEQFF. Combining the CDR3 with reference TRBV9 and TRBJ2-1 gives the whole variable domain DSGVTQTPKHLITATGQRVTLRCSPRSGDLSVYWYQQSLDQGLQFLIQYYNGEERAKGNILERFSAQQFPDLHSELNLSSLELGDSALYFCASSPDFGYNEQFFGPGTRLTVL.

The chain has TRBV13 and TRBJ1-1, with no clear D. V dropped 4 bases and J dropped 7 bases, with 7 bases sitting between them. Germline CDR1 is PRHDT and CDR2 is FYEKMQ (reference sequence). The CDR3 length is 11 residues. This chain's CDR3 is CASSSGGEAFF. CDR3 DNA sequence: TGTGCCAGCAGCTCCGGAGGTGAAGCTTTCTTT.

CDR3 amino acids: CASSLVGTGMSEQYF. CDR3 bases: TGCGCCAGCAGCTTGGTAGGGACAGGGATGTCCGAGCAGTACTTC. J is TRBJ2-7 and V is TRBV5-1, with 9 positions matching TRBD1. CDR1 and CDR2 from the germline V gene are SGHRS and YFSETQ. V lost 0 bases to trimming and J lost 6 bases; unmatched junction nucleotides: 7. This CDR3 contains 15 residues.

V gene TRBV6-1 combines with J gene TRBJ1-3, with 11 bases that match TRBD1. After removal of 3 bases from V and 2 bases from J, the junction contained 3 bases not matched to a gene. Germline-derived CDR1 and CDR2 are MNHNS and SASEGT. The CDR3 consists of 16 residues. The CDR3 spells CASSEQGQGAGNTIYF. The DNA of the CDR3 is TGTGCCAGCAGTGAGCAGGGACAGGGGGCTGGAAACACCATATATTTT.

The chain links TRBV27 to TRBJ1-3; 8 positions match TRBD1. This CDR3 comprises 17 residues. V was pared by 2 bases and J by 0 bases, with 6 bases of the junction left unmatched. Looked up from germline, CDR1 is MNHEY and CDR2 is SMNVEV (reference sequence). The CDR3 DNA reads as TGTGCCAGCAGTTTACAGGGGGCCCATCACTCTGGAAACACCATATATTTT. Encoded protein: CASSLQGAHHSGNTIYF.

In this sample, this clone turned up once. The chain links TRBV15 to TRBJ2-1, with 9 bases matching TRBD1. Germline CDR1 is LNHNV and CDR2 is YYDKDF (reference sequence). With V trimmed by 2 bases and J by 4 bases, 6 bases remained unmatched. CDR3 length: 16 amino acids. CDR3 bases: TGTGCCACCAGCAGAACCGGGACAGGGTCGTACAATGAGCAGTTCTTC. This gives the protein CATSRTGTGSYNEQFF.

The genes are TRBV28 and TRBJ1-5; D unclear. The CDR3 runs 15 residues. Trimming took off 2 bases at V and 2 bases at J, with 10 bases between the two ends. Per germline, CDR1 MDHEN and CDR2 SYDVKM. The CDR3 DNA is TGTGCCAGCAGTTTACAGGTCAATCGCAATCAGCCCCAGCATTTT. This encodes CASSLQVNRNQPQHF.

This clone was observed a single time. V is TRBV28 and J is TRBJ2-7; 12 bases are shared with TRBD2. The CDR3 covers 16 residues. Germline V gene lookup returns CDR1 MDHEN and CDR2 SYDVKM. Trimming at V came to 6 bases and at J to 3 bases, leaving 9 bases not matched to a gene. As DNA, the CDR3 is TGTGCCAGCAGCCCAGCCCTAGCGGGAGGGTTCTACGAGCAGTACTTC. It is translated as CASSPALAGGFYEQYF.

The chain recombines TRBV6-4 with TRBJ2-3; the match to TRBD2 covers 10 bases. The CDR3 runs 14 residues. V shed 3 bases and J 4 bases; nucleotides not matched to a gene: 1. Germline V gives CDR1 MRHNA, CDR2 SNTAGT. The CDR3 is CASSDLAGADTQYF. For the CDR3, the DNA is TGTGCCAGCAGTGATCTAGCGGGAGCAGATACGCAGTATTTT.

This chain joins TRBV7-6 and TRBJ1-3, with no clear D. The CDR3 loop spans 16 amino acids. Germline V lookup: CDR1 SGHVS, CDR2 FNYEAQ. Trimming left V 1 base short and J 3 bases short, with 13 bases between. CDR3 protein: CASSLEGSRDGNTIYF. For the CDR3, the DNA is TGTGCCAGCAGCTTAGAGGGATCTCGGGATGGAAACACCATATATTTT.

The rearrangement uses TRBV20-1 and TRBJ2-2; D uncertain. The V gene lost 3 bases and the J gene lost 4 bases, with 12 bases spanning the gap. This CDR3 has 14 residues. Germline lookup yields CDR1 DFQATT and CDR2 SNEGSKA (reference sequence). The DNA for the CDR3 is TGCAGTGCTAGTAACATGCCATCCACCGGGGAGCTGTTTTTT. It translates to CSASNMPSTGELFF.

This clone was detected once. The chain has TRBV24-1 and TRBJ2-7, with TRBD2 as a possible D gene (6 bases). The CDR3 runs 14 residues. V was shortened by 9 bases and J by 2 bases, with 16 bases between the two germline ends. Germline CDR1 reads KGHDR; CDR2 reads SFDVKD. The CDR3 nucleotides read TGTGCCACCGCGCAGGGAGCGGGCACCTACGAGCAGTACTTC. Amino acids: CATAQGAGTYEQYF.

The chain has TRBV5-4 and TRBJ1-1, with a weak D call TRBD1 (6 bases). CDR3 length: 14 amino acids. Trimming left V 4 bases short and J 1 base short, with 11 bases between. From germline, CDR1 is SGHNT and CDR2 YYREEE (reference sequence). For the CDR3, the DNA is TGTGCCAGCAGCCTATTAGGGGGGAACACTGAAGCTTTCTTT. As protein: CASSLLGGNTEAFF.

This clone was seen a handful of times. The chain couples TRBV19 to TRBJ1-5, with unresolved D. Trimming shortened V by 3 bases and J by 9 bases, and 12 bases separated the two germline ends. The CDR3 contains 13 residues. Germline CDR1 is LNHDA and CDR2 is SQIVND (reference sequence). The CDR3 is CASSMDETGPQHF. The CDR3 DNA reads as TGTGCCAGTAGTATGGATGAGACGGGGCCCCAGCATTTT.

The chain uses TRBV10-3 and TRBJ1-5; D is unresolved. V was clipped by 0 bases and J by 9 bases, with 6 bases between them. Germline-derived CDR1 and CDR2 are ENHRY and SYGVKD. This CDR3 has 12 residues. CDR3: CAISESDRPQHF. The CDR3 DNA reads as TGTGCCATCAGTGAGTCCGATAGGCCCCAGCATTTT.

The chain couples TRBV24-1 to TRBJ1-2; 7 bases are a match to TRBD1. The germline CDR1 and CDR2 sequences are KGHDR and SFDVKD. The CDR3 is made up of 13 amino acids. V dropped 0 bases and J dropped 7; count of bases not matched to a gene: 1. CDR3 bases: TGTGCCACCAGTGATTTGGAGGGGGCTGGCTACACCTTC. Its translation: CATSDLEGAGYTF.